This T cell receptor (beta chain) was sequenced during a study of T cells in Graves' hyperthyroidism and ophthalmopathy. Germline V gene lookup returns CDR1 MDHEN and CDR2 SYDVKM. The CDR3 totals 14 residues. The V and J ends lost 7 bases and 3 bases, in that order; junction bases with no gene match: 9. The study excluded patients with uncontrolled infection, other autoimmune disease, pregnancy or lactation. Orbital computed tomography and thyroid ultrasound, together with serum TRAb and thyroxine and clinical symptoms, were used for diagnoses. The source of the PBMCs was around 9 ml of fresh peripheral blood. General observations from the study: A model using 13 V-J features told ophthalmopathy apart from stable hyperthyroidism.

It was RNA transcripts that yielded the amplified TCR beta CDR3 regions. The study used the HTBI primer set for a first-round RT-PCR of the TCR CDR3. TCRdb redid the calling of the multiplex PCR reads with MiXCR, one entry per CDR3 protein. Among around 500,000 distinct CDR3 sequences listed, 11% to 15% were seen once. This clonotype was found many times. Its antigen is currently unknown. The source is a woman aged 40 to 50 with Graves' hyperthyroidism. The sequenced material came from blood. This chain links TRBV28 with TRBJ2-7, with 7 bases lining up with TRBD2. CDR3 nucleotide sequence: TGTGCCAGCACATCTGCGGGAGCCGACTACGAGCAGTACTTC. Protein product: CASTSAGADYEQYF.